This T cell receptor beta chain was profiled in a study of shared clonotypes between healthy human individuals. Naivety among CD8 cells was defined by CD45RO negativity and positive CCR7 selection, thereby excluding terminally differentiated effector memory CD45RA+ cells. Every one of the donors was a Caucasian adult that lived in Nashville, Tennessee. The CDR3 is 14 residues long. V gave up 0 bases and J gave up 8 bases, with 13 bases separating them. The germline gives CDR1 SNHLY, CDR2 FYNNEI. This was a deep-level run. Assay: immunoSEQ multiplex PCR; the TCRdb copy retains only in-frame clones and omits some. The sample lists about 800,000 clones, 90% to 98% seen once, with approximately 0.2% in the top ten.

This clonotype was sampled from a man younger than 45 in good health. V gene TRBV2 combines with J gene TRBJ1-2; D is ambiguous. Source material: naive CD8+ T cells sorted from blood. The CDR3 nucleotides are TGTGCCAGCAGTGAAGCTGGCAGAAGTGGAGGCTACACCTTC. Translation: CASSEAGRSGGYTF.